This TCR beta chain comes out of a study of blood T cell repertoires in COVID-19. Overall study context: Italy, Spain and the United States were the sources of the convalescent and acute COVID-19 samples. Sample material is recorded as cDNA or gDNA derived from T cells, B-cell-depleted T cells, or PBMCs.

In the original processing: The authors estimated nucleated cell counts from reference gene primer amplification. The repertoire was sequenced with immunoSEQ multiplex PCR; TCRdb's copy has only in-frame clones and lacks some. V, J and clone size derive from that table, while D and trimming were established from the DNA sequence. The sample includes under 200,000 clones, 82% of them seen just once. From germline, CDR1 is SGHTA and CDR2 FQGTGA. The germline V and J ends were trimmed by 5 bases and 1 base, with 12 bases remaining between them. This CDR3 has 16 residues. This chain joins TRBV7-3 and TRBJ2-6; no clear D gene. The sequence came from a woman aged 25 to 39 with acute or convalescent COVID-19. Sample: peripheral blood. CDR3 bases: TGTGCCAGCAGCCCTTCGACATCGTCTGGGGCCAACGTCCTGACTTTC. Its translation is CASSPSTSSGANVLTF.